This entry features one T cell receptor beta chain sequence. Its antigen is currently unknown. It was 5'RACE with constant-segment primers that produced the TCR alpha and TCR beta cDNA libraries, which carried sample barcodes and UMIs. Using its own MiXCR run on the 5' RACE reads, TCRdb lists one record per CDR3 protein. The repertoire holds 550,000 to 600,000 distinct CDR3 sequences, with less than 25% as singletons. V was clipped by 3 bases and J by 7 bases, with 18 bases between them. This CDR3 contains 16 residues. CDR1 and CDR2 from the germline V gene are KGHDR and SFDVKD. This entry comes from a study of T-cell memory formation after mild COVID-19. Study-level points and caveats: Memory from before infection featured some responding clones, which suggests cross-reactive memory joined. Contracting CD8+ clones were enriched in EMRA, CD4+ mainly in CM and EM.

The source of this sequence is an adult woman who had mild COVID-19 (a few samples of this study predate the infection). Cell type and time point are not known. V and J are TRBV24-1 and TRBJ2-1; perhaps D is TRBD1 or TRBD2 (5 bases each). Sequenced: PBMCs or a T cell subset sorted from them (not recorded which). The CDR3 region is CATSDPSGLGWNEQFF. DNA of the CDR3: TGTGCCACCAGTGATCCCTCGGGGCTTGGGTGGAATGAGCAGTTCTTC.